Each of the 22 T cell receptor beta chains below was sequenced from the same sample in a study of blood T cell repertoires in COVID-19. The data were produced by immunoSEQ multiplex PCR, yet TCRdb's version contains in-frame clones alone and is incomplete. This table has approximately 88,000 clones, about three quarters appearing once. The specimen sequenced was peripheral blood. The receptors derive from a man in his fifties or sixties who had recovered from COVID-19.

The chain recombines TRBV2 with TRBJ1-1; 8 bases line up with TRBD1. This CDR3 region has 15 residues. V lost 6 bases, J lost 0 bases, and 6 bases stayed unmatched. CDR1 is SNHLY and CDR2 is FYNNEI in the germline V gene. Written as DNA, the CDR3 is TGTGCCAGCAGACCCCAACAGGGGGTGAACACTGAAGCTTTCTTT. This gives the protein CASRPQQGVNTEAFF.

The CDR3 DNA reads TGTGCCAGCAGCCAGGTACTGGGACACCTGGACTACGAGCAGTACTTC. Its translation is CASSQVLGHLDYEQYF. The rearrangement joins TRBV12-1 to TRBJ2-7; TRBD1 is the table's D call, not checked against the DNA. TRBV12-1 is noted as a pseudogene. The length of the CDR3 is 16 residues.

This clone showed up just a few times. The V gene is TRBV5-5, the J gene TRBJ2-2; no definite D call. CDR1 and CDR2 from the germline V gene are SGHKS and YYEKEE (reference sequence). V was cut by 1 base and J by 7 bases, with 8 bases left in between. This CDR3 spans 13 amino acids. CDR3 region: CASSLSYNGELFF. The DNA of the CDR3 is TGTGCCAGCAGCTTGAGCTATAACGGGGAGCTGTTTTTT. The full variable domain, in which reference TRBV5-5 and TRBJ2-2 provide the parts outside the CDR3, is DAGVTQSPTHLIKTRGQQVTLRCSPISGHKSVSWYQQVLGQGPQFIFQYYEKEERGRGNFPDRFSARQFPNYSSELNVNALLLGDSALYLCASSLSYNGELFFGEGSRLTVL.

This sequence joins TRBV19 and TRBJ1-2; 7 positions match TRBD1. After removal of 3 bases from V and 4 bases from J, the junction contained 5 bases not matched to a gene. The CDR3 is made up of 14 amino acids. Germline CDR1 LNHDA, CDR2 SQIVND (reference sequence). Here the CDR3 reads CASSIGTASYGYTF. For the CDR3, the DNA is TGTGCCAGTAGTATCGGGACAGCTTCCTATGGCTACACCTTC.

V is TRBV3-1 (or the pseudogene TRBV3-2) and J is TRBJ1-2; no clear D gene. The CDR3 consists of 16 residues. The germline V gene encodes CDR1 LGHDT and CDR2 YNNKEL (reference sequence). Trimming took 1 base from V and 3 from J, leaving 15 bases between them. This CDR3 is CASSQGAGFGDYGYTF. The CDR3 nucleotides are TGTGCCAGCAGCCAAGGTGCCGGGTTTGGAGACTATGGCTACACCTTC.

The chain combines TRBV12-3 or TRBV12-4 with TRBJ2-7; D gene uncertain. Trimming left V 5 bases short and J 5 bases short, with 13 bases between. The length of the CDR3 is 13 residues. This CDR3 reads CASSPRMAHEQYF. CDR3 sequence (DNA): TGTGCCAGCAGTCCCCGTATGGCCCACGAGCAGTACTTC.

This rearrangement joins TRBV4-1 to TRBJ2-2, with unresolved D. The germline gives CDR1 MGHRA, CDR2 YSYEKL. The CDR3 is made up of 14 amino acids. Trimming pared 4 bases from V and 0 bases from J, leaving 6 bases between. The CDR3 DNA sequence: TGCGCCAGCAGCCTTTATACGAACACCGGGGAGCTGTTTTTT. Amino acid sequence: CASSLYTNTGELFF.

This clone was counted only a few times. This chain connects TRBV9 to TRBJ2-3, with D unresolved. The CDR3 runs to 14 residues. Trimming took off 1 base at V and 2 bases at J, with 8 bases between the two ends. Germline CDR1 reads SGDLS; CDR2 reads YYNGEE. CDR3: CASSVSSITDTQYF. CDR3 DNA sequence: TGTGCCAGCAGCGTATCATCTATCACAGATACGCAGTATTTT. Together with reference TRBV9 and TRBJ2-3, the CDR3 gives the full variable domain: DSGVTQTPKHLITATGQRVTLRCSPRSGDLSVYWYQQSLDQGLQFLIQYYNGEERAKGNILERFSAQQFPDLHSELNLSSLELGDSALYFCASSVSSITDTQYFGPGTRLTVL.

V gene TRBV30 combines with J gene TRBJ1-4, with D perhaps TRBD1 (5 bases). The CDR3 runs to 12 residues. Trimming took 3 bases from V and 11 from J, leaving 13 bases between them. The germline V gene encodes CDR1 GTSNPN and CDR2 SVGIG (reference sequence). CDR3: CAWRASGRKLFF. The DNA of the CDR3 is TGTGCCTGGAGAGCATCAGGGAGGAAACTGTTTTTT.

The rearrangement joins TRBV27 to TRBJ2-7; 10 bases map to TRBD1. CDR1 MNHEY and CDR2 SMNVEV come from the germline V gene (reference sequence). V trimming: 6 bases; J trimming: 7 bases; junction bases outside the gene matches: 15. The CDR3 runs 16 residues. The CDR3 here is CASSAVGTGDRGEQYF. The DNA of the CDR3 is TGTGCCAGCAGCGCCGTGGGGACAGGGGATCGAGGGGAGCAGTACTTC.

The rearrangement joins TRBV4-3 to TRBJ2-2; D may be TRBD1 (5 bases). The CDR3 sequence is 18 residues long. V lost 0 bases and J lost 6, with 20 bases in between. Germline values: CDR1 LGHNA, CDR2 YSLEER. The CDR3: CASSQESRGPAPAGELFF. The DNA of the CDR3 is TGCGCCAGCAGCCAAGAGTCTAGGGGTCCGGCTCCGGCCGGGGAGCTGTTTTTT.

Here the CDR3 reads CASRTQGGSTEAFF. DNA of the CDR3: TGTGCCAGCAGGACGCAGGGCGGGAGCACTGAAGCTTTCTTT. The V gene is TRBV6-5, the J gene TRBJ1-1; perhaps TRBD1 as D (5 bases). The CDR3 totals 14 residues. Germline assignment: CDR1 MNHEY and CDR2 SVGAGI. V lost 6 bases to trimming and J lost 4 bases, with 15 bases between them.

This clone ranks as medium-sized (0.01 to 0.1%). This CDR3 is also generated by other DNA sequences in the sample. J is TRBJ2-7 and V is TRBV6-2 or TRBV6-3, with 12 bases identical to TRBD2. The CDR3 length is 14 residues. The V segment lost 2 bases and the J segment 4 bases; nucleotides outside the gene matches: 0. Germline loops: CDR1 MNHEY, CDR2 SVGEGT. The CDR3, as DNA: TGTGCCAGCAGTTACGGGACTAGCGGGTACGAGCAGTACTTC. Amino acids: CASSYGTSGYEQYF.

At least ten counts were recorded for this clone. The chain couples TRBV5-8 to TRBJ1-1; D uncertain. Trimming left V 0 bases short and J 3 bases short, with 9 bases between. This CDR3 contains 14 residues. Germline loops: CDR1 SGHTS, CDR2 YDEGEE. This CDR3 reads CASSLGFADTEAFF. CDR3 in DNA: TGTGCCAGCAGCTTGGGCTTTGCGGACACTGAAGCTTTCTTT. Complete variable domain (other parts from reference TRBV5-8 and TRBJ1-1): EAGVTQSPTHLIKTRGQQATLRCSPISGHTSVYWYQQALGLGLQFLLWYDEGEERNRGNFPPRFSGRQFPNYSSELNVNALELEDSALYLCASSLGFADTEAFFGQGTRLTVV.

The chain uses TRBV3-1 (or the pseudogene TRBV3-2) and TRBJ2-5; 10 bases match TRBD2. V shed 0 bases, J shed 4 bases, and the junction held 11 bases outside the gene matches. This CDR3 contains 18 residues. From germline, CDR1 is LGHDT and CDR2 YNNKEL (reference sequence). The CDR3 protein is CASSQDYFSGRVGETQYF. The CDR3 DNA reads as TGTGCCAGCAGCCAAGATTACTTCAGCGGGAGGGTCGGAGAGACCCAGTACTTC.

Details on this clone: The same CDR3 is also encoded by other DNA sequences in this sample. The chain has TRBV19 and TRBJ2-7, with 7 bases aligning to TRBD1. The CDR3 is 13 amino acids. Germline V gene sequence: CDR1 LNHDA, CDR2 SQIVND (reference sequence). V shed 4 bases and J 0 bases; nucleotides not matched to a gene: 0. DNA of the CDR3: TGTGCCAGTAGTAACAGGGGCTCCTACGAGCAGTACTTC. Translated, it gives CASSNRGSYEQYF.

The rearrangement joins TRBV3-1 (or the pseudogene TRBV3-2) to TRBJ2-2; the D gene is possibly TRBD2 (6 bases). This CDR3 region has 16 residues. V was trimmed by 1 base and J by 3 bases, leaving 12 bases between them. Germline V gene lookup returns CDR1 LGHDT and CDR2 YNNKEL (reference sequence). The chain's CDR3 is CASSQVGGAHTGELFF. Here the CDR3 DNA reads TGTGCCAGCAGCCAAGTAGGAGGGGCGCACACCGGGGAGCTGTTTTTT.

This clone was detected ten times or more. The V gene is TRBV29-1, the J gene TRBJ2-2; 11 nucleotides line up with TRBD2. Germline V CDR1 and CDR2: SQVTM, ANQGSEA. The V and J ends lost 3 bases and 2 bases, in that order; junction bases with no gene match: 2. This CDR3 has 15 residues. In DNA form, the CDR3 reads TGCAGCGTTGACACTAGCGGGGGCAACACCGGGGAGCTGTTTTTT. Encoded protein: CSVDTSGGNTGELFF.

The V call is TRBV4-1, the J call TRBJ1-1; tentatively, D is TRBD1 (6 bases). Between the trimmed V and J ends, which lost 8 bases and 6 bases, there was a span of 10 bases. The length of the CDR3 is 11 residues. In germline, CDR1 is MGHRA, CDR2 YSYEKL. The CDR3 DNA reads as TGCGCCAGCTCAGAGGGGGCTGAAGCTTTCTTT. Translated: CASSEGAEAFF.

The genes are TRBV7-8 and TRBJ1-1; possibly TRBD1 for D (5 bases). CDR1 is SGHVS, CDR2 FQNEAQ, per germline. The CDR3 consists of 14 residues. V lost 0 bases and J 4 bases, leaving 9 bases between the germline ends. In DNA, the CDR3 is TGTGCCAGCAGCTTAGCAGGGGCTGGCACTGAAGCTTTCTTT. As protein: CASSLAGAGTEAFF.

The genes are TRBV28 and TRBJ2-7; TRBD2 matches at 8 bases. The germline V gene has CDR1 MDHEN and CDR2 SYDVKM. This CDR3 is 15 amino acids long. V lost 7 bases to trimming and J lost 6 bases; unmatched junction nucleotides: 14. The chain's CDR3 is CASTSGSGSSGEQYF. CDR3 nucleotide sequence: TGTGCCAGCACGAGCGGCAGCGGGAGCTCGGGCGAGCAGTACTTC.

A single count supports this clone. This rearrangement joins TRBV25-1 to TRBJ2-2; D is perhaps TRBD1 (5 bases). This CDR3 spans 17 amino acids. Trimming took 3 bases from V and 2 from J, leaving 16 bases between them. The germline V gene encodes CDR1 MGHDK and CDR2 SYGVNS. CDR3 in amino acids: CASSDRTPQGNTGELFF. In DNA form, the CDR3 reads TGTGCCAGCAGTGATAGGACACCTCAGGGAAACACCGGGGAGCTGTTTTTT.